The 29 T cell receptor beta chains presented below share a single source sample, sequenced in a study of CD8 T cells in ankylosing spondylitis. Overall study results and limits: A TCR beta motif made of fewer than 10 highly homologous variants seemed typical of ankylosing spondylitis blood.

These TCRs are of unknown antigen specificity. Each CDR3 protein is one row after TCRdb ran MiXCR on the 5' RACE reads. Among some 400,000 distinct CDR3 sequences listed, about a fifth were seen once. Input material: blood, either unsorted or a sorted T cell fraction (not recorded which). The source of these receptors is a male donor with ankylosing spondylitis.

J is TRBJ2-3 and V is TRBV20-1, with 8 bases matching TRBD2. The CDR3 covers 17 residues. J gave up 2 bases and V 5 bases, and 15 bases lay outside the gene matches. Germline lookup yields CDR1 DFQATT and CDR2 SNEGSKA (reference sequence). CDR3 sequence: CSAPRFSGGRYTDTQYF. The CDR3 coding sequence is TGCAGTGCTCCCCGCTTCTCGGGAGGGCGGTACACAGATACGCAGTATTTT.

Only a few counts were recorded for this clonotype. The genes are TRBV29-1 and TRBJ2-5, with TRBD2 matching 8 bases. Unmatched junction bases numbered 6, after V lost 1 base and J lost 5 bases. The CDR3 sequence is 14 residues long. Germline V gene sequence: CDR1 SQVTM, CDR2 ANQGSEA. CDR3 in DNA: TGCAGCGTTGAAGCCGGACTAGCATGGGAGACCCAGTACTTC. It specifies CSVEAGLAWETQYF.

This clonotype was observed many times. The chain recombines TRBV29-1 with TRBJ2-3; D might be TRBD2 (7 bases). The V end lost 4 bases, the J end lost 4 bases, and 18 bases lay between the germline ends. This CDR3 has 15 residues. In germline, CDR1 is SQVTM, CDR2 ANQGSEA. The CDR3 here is CSVGGGREAPDTQYF. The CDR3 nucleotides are TGCAGCGTTGGGGGGGGCAGGGAGGCCCCAGATACGCAGTATTTT.

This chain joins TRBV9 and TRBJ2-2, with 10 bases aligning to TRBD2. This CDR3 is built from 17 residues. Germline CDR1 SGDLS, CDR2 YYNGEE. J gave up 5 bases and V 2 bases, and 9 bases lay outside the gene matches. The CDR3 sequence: CASSVASGSPGTGELFF. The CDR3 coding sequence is TGTGCCAGCAGCGTGGCTAGCGGGAGCCCCGGGACCGGGGAGCTGTTTTTT.

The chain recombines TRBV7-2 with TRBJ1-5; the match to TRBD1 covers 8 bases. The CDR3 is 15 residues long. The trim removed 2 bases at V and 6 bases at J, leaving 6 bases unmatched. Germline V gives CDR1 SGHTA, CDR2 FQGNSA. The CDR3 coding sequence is TGTGCCAGCAGCTTAATAGGAGACAGGGGTCAGCCCCAGCATTTT. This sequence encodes CASSLIGDRGQPQHF.

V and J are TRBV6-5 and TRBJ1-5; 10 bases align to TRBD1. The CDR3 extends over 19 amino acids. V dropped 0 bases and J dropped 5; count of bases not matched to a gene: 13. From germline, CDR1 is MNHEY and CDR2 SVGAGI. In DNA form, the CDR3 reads TGTGCCAGCAGTTACTCTGGCGTGGGACAGGGGAATCGGGATCAGCCCCAGCATTTT. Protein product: CASSYSGVGQGNRDQPQHF.

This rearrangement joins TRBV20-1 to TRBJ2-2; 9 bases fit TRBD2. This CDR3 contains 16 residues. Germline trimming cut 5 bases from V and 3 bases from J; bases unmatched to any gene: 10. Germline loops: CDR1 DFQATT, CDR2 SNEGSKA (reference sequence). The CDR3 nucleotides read TGCAGTGCTCCGCGCTCATGGACTAGCGACACCGGGGAGCTGTTTTTT. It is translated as CSAPRSWTSDTGELFF.

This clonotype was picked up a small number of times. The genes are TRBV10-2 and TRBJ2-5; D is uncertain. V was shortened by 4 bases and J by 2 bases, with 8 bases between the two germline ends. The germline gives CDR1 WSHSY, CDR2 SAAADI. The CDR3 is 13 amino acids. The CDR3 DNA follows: TGCGCCAGCAGTGCAATCCTTCAAGAGACCCAGTACTTC. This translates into CASSAILQETQYF.

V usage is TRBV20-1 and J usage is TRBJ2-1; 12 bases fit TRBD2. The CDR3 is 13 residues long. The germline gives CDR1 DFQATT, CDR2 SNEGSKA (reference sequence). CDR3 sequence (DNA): TGCAGCCCGACTAGCGGGAGTGGGGATGAGCAGTTCTTC. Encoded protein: CSPTSGSGDEQFF.

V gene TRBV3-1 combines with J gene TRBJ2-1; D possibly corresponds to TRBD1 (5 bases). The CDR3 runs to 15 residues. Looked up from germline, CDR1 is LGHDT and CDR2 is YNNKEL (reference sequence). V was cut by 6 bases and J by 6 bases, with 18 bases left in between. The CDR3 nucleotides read TGTGCCAGCAGACCCCAGCAGGGTGCTCGCAATGAGCAGTTCTTC. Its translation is CASRPQQGARNEQFF.

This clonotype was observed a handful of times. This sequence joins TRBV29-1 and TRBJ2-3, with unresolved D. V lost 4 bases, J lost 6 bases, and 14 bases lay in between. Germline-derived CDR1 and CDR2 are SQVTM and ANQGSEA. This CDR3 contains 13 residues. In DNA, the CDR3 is TGCAGCGTTGTATCACAGAGAGGCGATACGCAGTATTTT. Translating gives CSVVSQRGDTQYF.

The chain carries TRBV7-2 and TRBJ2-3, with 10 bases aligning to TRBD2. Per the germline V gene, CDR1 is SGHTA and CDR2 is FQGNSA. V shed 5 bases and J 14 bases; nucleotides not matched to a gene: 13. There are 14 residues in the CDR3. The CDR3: CASSTGTSDPLRYF. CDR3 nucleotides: TGTGCCAGCAGCACAGGGACTAGCGACCCGCTTCGGTATTTT.

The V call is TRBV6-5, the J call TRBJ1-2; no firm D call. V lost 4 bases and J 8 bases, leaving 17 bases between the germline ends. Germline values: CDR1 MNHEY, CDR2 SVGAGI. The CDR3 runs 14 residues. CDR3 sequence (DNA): TGTGCCAGCAGTTTGGGAAGGACGGAGGCCGGCTACACCTTC. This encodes CASSLGRTEAGYTF.

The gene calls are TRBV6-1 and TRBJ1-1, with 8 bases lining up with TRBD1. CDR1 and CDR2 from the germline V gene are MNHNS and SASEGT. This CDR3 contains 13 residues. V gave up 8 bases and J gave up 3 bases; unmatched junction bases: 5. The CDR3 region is CASAQGADTEAFF. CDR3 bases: TGTGCCAGCGCTCAGGGGGCGGACACTGAAGCTTTCTTT.

The CDR3 DNA reads TGCAGTGCGGACGGAACTAGCGGGAGAGGCAATGAGCAGTTCTTC. It yields the protein CSADGTSGRGNEQFF. The V call is TRBV20-1, the J call TRBJ2-1; 11 nucleotides align to TRBD2. Trimming at V came to 6 bases and at J to 6 bases, leaving 10 bases not matched to a gene. Germline lookup yields CDR1 DFQATT and CDR2 SNEGSKA (reference sequence). The CDR3 has 15 amino acids.

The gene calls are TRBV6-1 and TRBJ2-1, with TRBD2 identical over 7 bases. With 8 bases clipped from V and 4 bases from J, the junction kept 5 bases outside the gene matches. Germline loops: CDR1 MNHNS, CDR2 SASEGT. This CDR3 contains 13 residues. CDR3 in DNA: TGTGCCAGCGGCGGGAGTTCTTACAATGAGCAGTTCTTC. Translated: CASGGSSYNEQFF.

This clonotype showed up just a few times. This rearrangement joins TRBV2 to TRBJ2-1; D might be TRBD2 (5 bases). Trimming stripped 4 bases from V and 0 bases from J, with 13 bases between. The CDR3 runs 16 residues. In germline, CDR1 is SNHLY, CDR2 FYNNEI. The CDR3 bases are TGTGCCAGCAGTGGATGGAGCGGCTCCTCCTACAATGAGCAGTTCTTC. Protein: CASSGWSGSSYNEQFF.

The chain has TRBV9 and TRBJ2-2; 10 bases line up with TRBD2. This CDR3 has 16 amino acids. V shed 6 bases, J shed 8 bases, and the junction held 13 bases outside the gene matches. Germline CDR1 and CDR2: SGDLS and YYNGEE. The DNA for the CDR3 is TGTGCCAGCACCCTAGGACTAGCGGCCGGGCTGGGGGAGCTGTTTTTT. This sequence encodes CASTLGLAAGLGELFF.

CDR3 bases: TGTGCCAGCATGGCCGGACAATACAATGAGCAGTTCTTC. As protein: CASMAGQYNEQFF. The chain couples TRBV6-2 or TRBV6-3 to TRBJ2-1; tentatively, D is TRBD1 (5 bases). The CDR3 is 13 residues long. The germline V gene encodes CDR1 MNHEY and CDR2 SVGEGT. V was pared by 7 bases and J by 4 bases, with 11 bases between.

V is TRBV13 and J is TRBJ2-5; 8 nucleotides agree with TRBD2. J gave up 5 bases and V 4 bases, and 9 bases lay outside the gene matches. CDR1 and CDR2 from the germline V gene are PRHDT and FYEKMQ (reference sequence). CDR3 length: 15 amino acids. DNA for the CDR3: TGTGCCAGCAGCTCTAGGACTAGCACGGCGGAGACCCAGTACTTC. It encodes CASSSRTSTAETQYF.

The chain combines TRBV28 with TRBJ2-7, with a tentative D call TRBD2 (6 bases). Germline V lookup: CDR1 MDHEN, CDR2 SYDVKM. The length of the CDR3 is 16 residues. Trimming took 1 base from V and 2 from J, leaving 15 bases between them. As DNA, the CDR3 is TGTGCCAGCAGTTTATTAGGGATACGGGGGACCTACGAGCAGTACTTC. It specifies CASSLLGIRGTYEQYF. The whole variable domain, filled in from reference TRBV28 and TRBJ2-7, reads DVKVTQSSRYLVKRTGEKVFLECVQDMDHENMFWYRQDPGLGLRLIYFSYDVKMKEKGDIPEGYSVSREKKERFSLILESASTNQTSMYLCASSLLGIRGTYEQYFGPGTRLTVT.

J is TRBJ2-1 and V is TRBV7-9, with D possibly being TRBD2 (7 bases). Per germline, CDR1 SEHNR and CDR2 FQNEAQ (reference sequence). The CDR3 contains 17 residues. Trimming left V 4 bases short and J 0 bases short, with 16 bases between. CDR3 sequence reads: CASSSPRGGSSYNEQFF. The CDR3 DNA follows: TGTGCCAGCAGCTCCCCGCGCGGGGGCAGCTCCTACAATGAGCAGTTCTTC.

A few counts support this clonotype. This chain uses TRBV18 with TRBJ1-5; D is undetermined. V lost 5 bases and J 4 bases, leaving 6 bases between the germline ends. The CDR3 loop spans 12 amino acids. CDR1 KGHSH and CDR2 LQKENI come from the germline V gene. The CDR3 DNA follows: TGTGCCAGCTCAAGGAAGAATCAGCCCCAGCATTTT. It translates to CASSRKNQPQHF.

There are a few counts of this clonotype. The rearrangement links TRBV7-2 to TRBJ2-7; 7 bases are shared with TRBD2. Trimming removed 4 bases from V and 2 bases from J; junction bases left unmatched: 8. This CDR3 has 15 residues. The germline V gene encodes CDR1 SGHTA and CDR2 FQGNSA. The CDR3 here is CASSSSASGTYEQYF. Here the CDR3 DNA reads TGTGCCAGCAGCTCCTCCGCTAGCGGAACCTACGAGCAGTACTTC.

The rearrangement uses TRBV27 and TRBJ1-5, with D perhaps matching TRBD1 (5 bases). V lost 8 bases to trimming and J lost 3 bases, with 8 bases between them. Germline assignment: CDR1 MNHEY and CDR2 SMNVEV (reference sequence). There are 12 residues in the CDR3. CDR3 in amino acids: CASGGYNQPQHF. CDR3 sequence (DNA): TGTGCCAGCGGGGGGTACAATCAGCCCCAGCATTTT.

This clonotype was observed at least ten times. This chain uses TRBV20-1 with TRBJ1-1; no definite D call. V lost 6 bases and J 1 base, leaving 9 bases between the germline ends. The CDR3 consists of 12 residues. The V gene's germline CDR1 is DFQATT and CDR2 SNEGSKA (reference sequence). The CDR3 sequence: CSARTGNTEAFF. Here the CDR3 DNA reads TGCAGTGCGAGGACCGGGAACACTGAAGCTTTCTTT.

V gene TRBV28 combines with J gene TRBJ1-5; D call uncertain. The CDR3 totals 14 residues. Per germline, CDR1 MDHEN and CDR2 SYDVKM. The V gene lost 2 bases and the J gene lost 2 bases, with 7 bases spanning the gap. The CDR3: CASSLTGRNQPQHF. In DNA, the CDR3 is TGTGCCAGCAGTTTAACCGGCCGCAATCAGCCCCAGCATTTT. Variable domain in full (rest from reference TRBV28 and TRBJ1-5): DVKVTQSSRYLVKRTGEKVFLECVQDMDHENMFWYRQDPGLGLRLIYFSYDVKMKEKGDIPEGYSVSREKKERFSLILESASTNQTSMYLCASSLTGRNQPQHFGDGTRLSIL.

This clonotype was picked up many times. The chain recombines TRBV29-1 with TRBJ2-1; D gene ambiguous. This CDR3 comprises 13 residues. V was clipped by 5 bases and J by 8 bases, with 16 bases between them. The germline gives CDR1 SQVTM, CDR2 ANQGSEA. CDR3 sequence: CSVIVGSEDEQFF. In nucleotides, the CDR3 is TGCAGCGTTATTGTAGGAAGTGAGGATGAGCAGTTCTTC.

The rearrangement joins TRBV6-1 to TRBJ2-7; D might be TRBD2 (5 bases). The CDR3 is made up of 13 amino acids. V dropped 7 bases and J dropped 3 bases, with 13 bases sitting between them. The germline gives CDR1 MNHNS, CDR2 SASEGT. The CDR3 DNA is TGTGCCAGCATCCCTCCTGGGAGCTACGAGCAGTACTTC. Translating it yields CASIPPGSYEQYF.